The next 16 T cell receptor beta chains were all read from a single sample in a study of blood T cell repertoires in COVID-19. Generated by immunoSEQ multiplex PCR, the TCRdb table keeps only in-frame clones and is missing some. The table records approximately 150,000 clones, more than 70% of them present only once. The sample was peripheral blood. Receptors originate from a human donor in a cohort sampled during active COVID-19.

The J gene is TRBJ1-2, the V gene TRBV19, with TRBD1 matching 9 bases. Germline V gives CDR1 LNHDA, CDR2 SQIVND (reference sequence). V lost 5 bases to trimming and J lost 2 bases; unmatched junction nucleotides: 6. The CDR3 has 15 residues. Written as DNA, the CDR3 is TGTGCCAGTAGTCCCCAGACAGGGGGGAACTATGGCTACACCTTC. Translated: CASSPQTGGNYGYTF.

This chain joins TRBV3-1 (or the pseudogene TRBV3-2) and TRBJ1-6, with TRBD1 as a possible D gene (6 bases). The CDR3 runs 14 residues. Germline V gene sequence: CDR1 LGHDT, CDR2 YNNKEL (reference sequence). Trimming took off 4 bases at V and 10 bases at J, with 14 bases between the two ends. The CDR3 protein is CASSPYGGPSPLHF. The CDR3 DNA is TGTGCCAGCAGCCCTTATGGGGGCCCCTCACCCCTCCACTTT.

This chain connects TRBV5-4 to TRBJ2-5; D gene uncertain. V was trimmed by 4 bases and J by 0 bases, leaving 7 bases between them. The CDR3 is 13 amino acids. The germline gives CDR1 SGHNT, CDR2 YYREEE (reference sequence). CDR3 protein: CASSPGNQETQYF. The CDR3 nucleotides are TGTGCCAGCAGCCCCGGTAACCAAGAGACCCAGTACTTC.

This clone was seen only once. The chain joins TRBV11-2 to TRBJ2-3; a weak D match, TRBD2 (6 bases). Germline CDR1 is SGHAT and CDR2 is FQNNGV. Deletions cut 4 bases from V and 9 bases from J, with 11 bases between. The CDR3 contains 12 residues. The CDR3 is CASSSLTRTQYF. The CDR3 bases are TGTGCCAGCAGCTCATTGACTAGGACGCAGTATTTT.

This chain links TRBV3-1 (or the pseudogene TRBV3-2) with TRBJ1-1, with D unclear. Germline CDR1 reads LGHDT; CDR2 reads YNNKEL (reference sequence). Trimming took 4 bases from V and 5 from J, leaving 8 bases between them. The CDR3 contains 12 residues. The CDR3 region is CASSPGWTEAFF. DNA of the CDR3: TGTGCCAGCAGCCCGGGATGGACTGAAGCTTTCTTT.

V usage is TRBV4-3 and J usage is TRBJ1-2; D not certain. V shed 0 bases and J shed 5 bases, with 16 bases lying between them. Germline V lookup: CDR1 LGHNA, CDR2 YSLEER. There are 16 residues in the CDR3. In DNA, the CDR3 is TGCGCCAGCAGCCAAGATCGCTTGCACAGCCTATATGGCTACACCTTC. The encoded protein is CASSQDRLHSLYGYTF.

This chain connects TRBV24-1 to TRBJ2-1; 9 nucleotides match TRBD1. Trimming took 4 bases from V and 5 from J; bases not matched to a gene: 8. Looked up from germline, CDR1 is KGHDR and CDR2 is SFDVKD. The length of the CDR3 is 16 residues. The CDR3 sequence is CATSDATGGKDNEQFF. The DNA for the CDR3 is TGTGCCACCAGTGACGCAACAGGGGGCAAGGACAATGAGCAGTTCTTC.

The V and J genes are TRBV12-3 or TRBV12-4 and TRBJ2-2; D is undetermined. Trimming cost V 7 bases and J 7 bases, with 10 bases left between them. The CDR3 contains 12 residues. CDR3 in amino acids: CASTYYGGELFF. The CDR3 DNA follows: TGTGCCAGCACCTACTACGGCGGGGAGCTGTTTTTT.

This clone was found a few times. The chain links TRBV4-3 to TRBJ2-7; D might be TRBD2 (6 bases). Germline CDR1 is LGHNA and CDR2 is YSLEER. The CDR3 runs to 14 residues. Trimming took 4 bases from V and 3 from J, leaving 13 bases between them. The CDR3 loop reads CASSPSGTYYEQYF. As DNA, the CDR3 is TGCGCCAGCAGCCCGTCCGGGACTTACTACGAGCAGTACTTC.

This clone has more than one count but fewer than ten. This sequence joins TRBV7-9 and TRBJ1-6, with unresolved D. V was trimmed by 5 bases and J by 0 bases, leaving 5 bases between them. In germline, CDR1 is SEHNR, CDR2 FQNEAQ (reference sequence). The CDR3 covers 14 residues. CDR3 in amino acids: CASSPPSYNSPLHF. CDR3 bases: TGTGCCAGCAGCCCTCCCTCCTATAATTCACCCCTCCACTTT.

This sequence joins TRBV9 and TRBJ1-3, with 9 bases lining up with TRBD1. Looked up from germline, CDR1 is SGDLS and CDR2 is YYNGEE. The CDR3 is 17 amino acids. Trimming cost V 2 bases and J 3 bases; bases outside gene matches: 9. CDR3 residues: CASSVGDREAYGNTIYF. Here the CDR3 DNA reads TGTGCCAGCAGCGTTGGGGACAGGGAGGCGTATGGAAACACCATATATTTT.

CDR3 DNA sequence: TGCGCCAGCAGTGAGGCCAGGGACTCAACTAATGAAAAACTGTTTTTT. Its translation: CASSEARDSTNEKLFF. V usage is TRBV10-2 and J usage is TRBJ1-4, with D possibly TRBD1 on 5 matching bases. Per the germline V gene, CDR1 is WSHSY and CDR2 is SAAADI. The CDR3 totals 16 residues. V dropped 2 bases and J dropped 0 bases, with 10 bases sitting between them.

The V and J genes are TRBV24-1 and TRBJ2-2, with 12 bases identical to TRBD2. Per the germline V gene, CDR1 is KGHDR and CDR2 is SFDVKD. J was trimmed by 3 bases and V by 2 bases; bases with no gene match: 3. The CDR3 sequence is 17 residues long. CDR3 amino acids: CATSDSTSGGHTGELFF. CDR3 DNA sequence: TGTGCCACCAGTGATTCGACTAGCGGGGGACACACCGGGGAGCTGTTTTTT.

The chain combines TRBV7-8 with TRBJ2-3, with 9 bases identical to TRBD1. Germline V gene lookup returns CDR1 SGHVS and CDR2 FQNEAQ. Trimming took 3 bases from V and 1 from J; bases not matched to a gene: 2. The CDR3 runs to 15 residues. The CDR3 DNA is TGTGCCAGCAGCTTTCGGACAGGGGGCACAGATACGCAGTATTTT. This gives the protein CASSFRTGGTDTQYF.

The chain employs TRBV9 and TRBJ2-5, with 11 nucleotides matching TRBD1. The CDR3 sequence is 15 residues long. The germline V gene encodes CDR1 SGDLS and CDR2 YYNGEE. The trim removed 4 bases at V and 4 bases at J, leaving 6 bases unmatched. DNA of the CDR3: TGTGCCAGCAGCCCAGATGGGACAGGGGGAGAGACCCAGTACTTC. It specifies CASSPDGTGGETQYF.

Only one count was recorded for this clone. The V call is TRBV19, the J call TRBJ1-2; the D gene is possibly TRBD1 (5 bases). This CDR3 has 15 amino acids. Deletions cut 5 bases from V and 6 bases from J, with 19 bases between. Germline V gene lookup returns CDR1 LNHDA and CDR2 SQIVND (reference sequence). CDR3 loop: CASSWAQTARDGYTF. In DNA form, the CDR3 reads TGTGCCAGTAGTTGGGCCCAGACAGCAAGGGATGGCTACACCTTC.